Listed below are T cell receptor beta chains from one sample, sequenced in a study of identical twins. TCRdb used MiXCR to reprocess the 5' RACE reads, holding one entry per CDR3 protein. The table has about 790,000 distinct CDR3 sequences, 15% to 20% seen once; the top ten hold roughly 13%. The sample was also linked to a second study, of T cells expressing NK-cell markers.

The sequenced material came from PBMCs. All receptors derive from a woman aged 18-29 years in good health. Both conserved end residues are part of each CDR3. Each record gives: clone size, V gene, D gene, J gene, CDR3 DNA, CDR3 protein. A D gene is named only where the DNA matches it firmly. Size tells how often a clone was seen (once, few, many) or the class of an expanded clone, and some rows leave it out.

clone_size: -; v_call: TRBV6-1; d_call: -; j_call: TRBJ1-6; cdr3_nt: TGTGCCAGCAGCCGAGGACAGTTTAATTCACCCCTCCACTTT; cdr3_aa: CASSRGQFNSPLHF
clone_size: -; v_call: TRBV20-1; d_call: TRBD2; j_call: TRBJ2-5; cdr3_nt: TGCAGTGCTAGCAATCCGGGAGGGCCCGGGGAGACCCAGTACTTC; cdr3_aa: CSASNPGGPGETQYF
clone_size: few; v_call: TRBV11-2; d_call: TRBD2; j_call: TRBJ2-1; cdr3_nt: TGTGCCAGCAGCTTACTCCTAGCGGGGGCAAGCTCCTACAATGAGCAGTTCTTC; cdr3_aa: CASSLLLAGASSYNEQFF
clone_size: -; v_call: TRBV20-1; d_call: -; j_call: TRBJ2-7; cdr3_nt: TGCAGTGCTCCCGATCGGCGGGGACCAGGCGAGCAGTACTTC; cdr3_aa: CSAPDRRGPGEQYF
clone_size: few; v_call: TRBV20-1; d_call: -; j_call: TRBJ2-5; cdr3_nt: TGCAGTGCTAGAGTGGGGGGACTCCAAGAGACCCAGTACTTC; cdr3_aa: CSARVGGLQETQYF
clone_size: -; v_call: TRBV5-1; d_call: -; j_call: TRBJ2-3; cdr3_nt: TGCGCCAGCAGCTTGGTACTTCCACGAGATACGCAGTATTTT; cdr3_aa: CASSLVLPRDTQYF
clone_size: -; v_call: TRBV29-1; d_call: TRBD2; j_call: TRBJ2-7; cdr3_nt: TGCAGCGCACTTCGACTAGCGGGGGACCAAGAGCAGTACTTC; cdr3_aa: CSALRLAGDQEQYF
clone_size: -; v_call: TRBV7-9; d_call: TRBD2; j_call: TRBJ2-5; cdr3_nt: TGTGCCAGCAGCTTAAAAGCGGGGGCGGTGGAGACCCAGTACTTC; cdr3_aa: CASSLKAGAVETQYF
clone_size: -; v_call: TRBV20-1; d_call: -; j_call: TRBJ2-5; cdr3_nt: TGCAGTGCTATTCTCTCTGGGCAGGGATTTGAGACCCAGTACTTC; cdr3_aa: CSAILSGQGFETQYF
clone_size: -; v_call: TRBV12-3/TRBV12-4; d_call: TRBD1; j_call: TRBJ1-1; cdr3_nt: TGTGCCAGCAGTCCGACAGGGTTGTACACTGAAGCTTTCTTT; cdr3_aa: CASSPTGLYTEAFF
clone_size: many; v_call: TRBV12-3/TRBV12-4; d_call: -; j_call: TRBJ2-7; cdr3_nt: TGTGCCAGCAGTTTCGGGACACCCTCCTACGAGCAGTACTTC; cdr3_aa: CASSFGTPSYEQYF
clone_size: few; v_call: TRBV20-1; d_call: -; j_call: TRBJ2-7; cdr3_nt: TGCAGTGCTAGGAGAGTAGCAGGTCCCTACGAGCAGTACTTC; cdr3_aa: CSARRVAGPYEQYF
clone_size: -; v_call: TRBV12-3/TRBV12-4; d_call: -; j_call: TRBJ2-1; cdr3_nt: TGTGCCAGCGCATATTACAATGAGCAGTTCTTC; cdr3_aa: CASAYYNEQFF
clone_size: -; v_call: TRBV12-3/TRBV12-4; d_call: TRBD1; j_call: TRBJ1-1; cdr3_nt: TGTGCCAGCAACCCCAAGGGGACAGGCCCCACTGAAGCTTTCTTT; cdr3_aa: CASNPKGTGPTEAFF
clone_size: -; v_call: TRBV3-1; d_call: TRBD1; j_call: TRBJ2-7; cdr3_nt: TGTGCCAGCAGCCAGAGACCGGGACAGGGTAAGGAGCAGTACTTC; cdr3_aa: CASSQRPGQGKEQYF